This T cell receptor beta chain was sequenced during a study of blood T cell repertoires in COVID-19. Per germline, CDR1 SGHAT and CDR2 FQDESV (reference sequence). The CDR3 is made up of 16 amino acids. The junction had 17 bases not matched to a gene; V was cut back by 5 bases and J by 11 bases. Some clones are missing from TCRdb's copy, which holds only in-frame ones; the method was immunoSEQ multiplex PCR. The sample consists of about 120,000 clones, approximately 86% of them appearing once. What was sequenced was peripheral blood. This sequence joins TRBV11-1 and TRBJ2-3, with 9 bases matching TRBD2. This TCR was recovered from a woman between 70 and 85 years old with COVID-19, enrolled during active disease. The CDR3 DNA follows: TGTGCCAGCAGCCCGGGGGGGCTAGCGGGAACCTACGAGCAGTATTTT. Amino acids: CASSPGGLAGTYEQYF.